The 5 T cell receptor beta chains below were found in one sample sequenced in a study of T cell repertoires in cytomegalovirus infection. Their specific antigens are unknown. TCRdb reanalysed the reads using MiXCR and keeps one entry per CDR3 protein. The table records around 800,000 distinct CDR3 sequences, about 33% of them present only once. This material consisted of cultured CD8+ T cells from PBMCs, taken from culture after CMV antigen stimulation. The origin of the receptors is a human donor in good health (CMV status not recorded). Some clones in this sample may be carry-over from other donors' samples.

This clonotype came up a few times. The CDR3 here is CASREAGASAYGYTF. The CDR3 nucleotides read TGTGCCAGCCGAGAAGCAGGGGCCTCGGCTTATGGCTACACCTTC. The gene calls are TRBV28 and TRBJ1-2; maybe TRBD1 (6 bases). The CDR3 loop spans 15 amino acids. V was shortened by 8 bases and J by 5 bases, with 21 bases between the two germline ends. Per germline, CDR1 MDHEN and CDR2 SYDVKM.

This clonotype has a handful of counts. This rearrangement joins TRBV20-1 to TRBJ2-7; no reliable D call. The CDR3 covers 11 residues. CDR1 is DFQATT and CDR2 is SNEGSKA in the germline V gene (reference sequence). Deletions cut 0 bases from V and 3 bases from J, with 3 bases between. The DNA for the CDR3 is TGCAGTGCTAGAGAGGACTACGAGCAGTACGTC. It codes for CSAREDYEQYV.

This clonotype occurred a few times. V usage is TRBV29-1 and J usage is TRBJ1-3; tentative D call: TRBD1 (5 bases). CDR1 SQVTM and CDR2 ANQGSEA come from the germline V gene. The CDR3 has 16 residues. The ends were cut back, 7 bases at V and 0 bases at J, with 19 bases in the middle. This CDR3 reads CSGLKTVPHSGNTIYF. The CDR3 DNA follows: TGCAGCGGCCTTAAGACAGTCCCGCACTCTGGAAACACCATATATTTT.

The V gene is TRBV19, the J gene TRBJ2-1, with a weak D call TRBD2 (7 bases). The CDR3 has 13 residues. CDR1 is LNHDA, CDR2 SQIVND, per germline (reference sequence). V shed 7 bases and J shed 6 bases, with 13 bases lying between them. The CDR3 DNA sequence: TGTGCCAGTAATCGGGGGGCCCCCAATGAGCAGTTCTTC. Residues: CASNRGAPNEQFF.

This clonotype was recorded only once. The J gene is TRBJ2-5, the V gene TRBV28, with D perhaps TRBD2 (6 bases). Germline CDR1 reads MDHEN; CDR2 reads SYDVKM. The CDR3 extends over 14 amino acids. V lost 5 bases to trimming and J lost 1 base, with 11 bases between them. The CDR3 DNA sequence: TGTGCCAGCAGTCAGGGAGGTTTCCAAGAGACCCAGTACTTC. The encoded protein is CASSQGGFQETQYF.